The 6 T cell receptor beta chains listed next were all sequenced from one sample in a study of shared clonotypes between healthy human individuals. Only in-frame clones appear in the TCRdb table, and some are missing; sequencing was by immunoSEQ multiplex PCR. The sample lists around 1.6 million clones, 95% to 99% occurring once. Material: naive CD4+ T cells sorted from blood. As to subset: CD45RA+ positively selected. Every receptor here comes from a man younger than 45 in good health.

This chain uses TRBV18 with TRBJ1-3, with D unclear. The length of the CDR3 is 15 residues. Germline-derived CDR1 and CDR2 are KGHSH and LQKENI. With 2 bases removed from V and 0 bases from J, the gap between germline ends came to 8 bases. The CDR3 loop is CASSPVLHSGNTIYF. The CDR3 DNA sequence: TGTGCCAGCTCACCAGTTTTACACTCTGGAAACACCATATATTTT. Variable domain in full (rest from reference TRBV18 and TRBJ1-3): NAGVMQNPRHLVRRRGQEARLRCSPMKGHSHVYWYRQLPEEGLKFMVYLQKENIIDESGMPKERFSAEFPKEGPSILRIQQVVRGDSAAYFCASSPVLHSGNTIYFGEGSWLTVV.

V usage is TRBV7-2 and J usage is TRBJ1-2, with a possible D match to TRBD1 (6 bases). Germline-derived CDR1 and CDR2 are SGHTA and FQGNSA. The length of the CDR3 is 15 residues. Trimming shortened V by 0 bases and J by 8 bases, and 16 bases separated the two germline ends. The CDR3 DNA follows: TGTGCCAGCAGCTTAGCCACAGGGTGGGGCGACGGCTACACCTTC. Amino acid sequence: CASSLATGWGDGYTF.

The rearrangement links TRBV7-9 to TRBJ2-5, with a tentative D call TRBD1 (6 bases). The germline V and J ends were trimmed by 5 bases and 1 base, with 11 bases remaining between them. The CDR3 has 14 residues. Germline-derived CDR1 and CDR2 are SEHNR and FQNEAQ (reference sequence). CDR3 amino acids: CASSPGTLQETQYF. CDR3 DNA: TGTGCCAGCAGCCCCGGGACACTCCAAGAGACCCAGTACTTC.

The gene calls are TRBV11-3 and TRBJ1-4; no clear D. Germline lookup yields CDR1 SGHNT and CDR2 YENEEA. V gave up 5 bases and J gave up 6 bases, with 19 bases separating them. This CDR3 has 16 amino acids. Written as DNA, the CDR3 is TGTGCCAGCAGCGCGCCCAACCTCAAAGAGGATGAAAAACTGTTTTTT. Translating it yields CASSAPNLKEDEKLFF.

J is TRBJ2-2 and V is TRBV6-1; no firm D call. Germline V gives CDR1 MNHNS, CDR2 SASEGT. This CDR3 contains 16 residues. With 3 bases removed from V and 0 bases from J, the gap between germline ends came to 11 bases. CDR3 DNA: TGTGCCAGCAGTGAGGGAACTGGTGCGAACACCGGGGAGCTGTTTTTT. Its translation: CASSEGTGANTGELFF.

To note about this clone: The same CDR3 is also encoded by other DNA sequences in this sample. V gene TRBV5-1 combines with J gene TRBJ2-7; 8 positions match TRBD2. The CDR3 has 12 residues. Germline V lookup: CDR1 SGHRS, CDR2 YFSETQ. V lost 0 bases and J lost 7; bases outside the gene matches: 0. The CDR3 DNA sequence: TGCGCCAGCAGCTTGGGACTAGCGGAGCAGTACTTC. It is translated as CASSLGLAEQYF.